This T cell receptor (beta chain) is from a study of response to subunit inactivated influenza vaccine. General study findings and limits: Authors suggested each seasonal flu vaccination may recruit only limited numbers of new T cells.

This clonotype was seen more than once but under ten times. The antigen remains unidentified. Each CDR3 protein is one row after TCRdb ran MiXCR on the RT-PCR reads. The table has a few hundred thousand distinct CDR3 sequences, 12% seen once. V lost 0 bases, J lost 3 bases, and 3 bases stayed unmatched. The germline V gene has CDR1 KGHSH and CDR2 LQKENI. The CDR3 is 16 residues long. The V call is TRBV18, the J call TRBJ2-7, with 12 bases fitting TRBD2. Specimen: non-naive T cells sorted from PBMCs, collected around two weeks before vaccination. The receptor was isolated from a man in his fifties or sixties who received an inactivated influenza vaccine. The CDR3 loop is CASSPPSSGRGYEQYF. The CDR3 DNA reads TGTGCCAGCTCACCACCGTCTAGCGGGAGGGGCTACGAGCAGTACTTC.